These 21 T cell receptor beta chains share one sample of origin, sequenced in a study of T-cell reconstitution after alpha-beta-depleted transplantation in children. Unique molecular identifiers were built into the TCRbeta library. One entry per CDR3 protein, called by TCRdb with MiXCR from the PCR reads. The repertoire consists of about 460,000 distinct CDR3 sequences, with roughly a tenth occurring once and the leading ten covering 2% to 2.5%. This specimen consisted of PBMCs, obtained before TCRalphabeta/CD19-depleted stem cell transplant. All receptors derive from a child under 10 years old with inherited bone marrow failure, due to receive a stem cell transplant.

This clonotype was observed at least ten times. The chain employs TRBV10-3 and TRBJ2-7; TRBD1 matches at 11 bases. This CDR3 is 15 amino acids long. The germline V gene encodes CDR1 ENHRY and CDR2 SYGVKD. The trim removed 4 bases at V and 2 bases at J, leaving 4 bases unmatched. Written as DNA, the CDR3 is TGTGCCATCAGTGTTGGGACAGGGGGTACCTACGAGCAGTACTTC. Amino acids: CAISVGTGGTYEQYF.

Ten or more counts support this clonotype. The rearrangement links TRBV18 to TRBJ2-2; no clear D gene. In germline, CDR1 is KGHSH, CDR2 LQKENI. CDR3 length equals 16 residues. V gave up 1 base and J gave up 3 bases, with 12 bases separating them. The CDR3 here is CASSPQYRLDTGELFF. The CDR3 nucleotides read TGTGCCAGCTCACCACAGTACAGATTGGACACCGGGGAGCTGTTTTTT. The variable domain in full, with the rest retrieved from reference TRBV18 and TRBJ2-2, is NAGVMQNPRHLVRRRGQEARLRCSPMKGHSHVYWYRQLPEEGLKFMVYLQKENIIDESGMPKERFSAEFPKEGPSILRIQQVVRGDSAAYFCASSPQYRLDTGELFFGEGSRLTVL.

This clonotype appeared many times. The chain employs TRBV7-9 and TRBJ2-7, with D uncertain. The V end was cut by 1 base, the J end by 0 bases, with 16 bases between. The CDR3 consists of 17 residues. The germline V gene encodes CDR1 SEHNR and CDR2 FQNEAQ (reference sequence). The CDR3 reads CASSLDPAHVHSYEQYF. DNA for the CDR3: TGTGCCAGCAGCTTAGATCCCGCCCACGTGCACTCCTACGAGCAGTACTTC.

This clonotype was detected a few times. The rearrangement uses TRBV28 and TRBJ2-7; 10 nucleotides match TRBD2. The CDR3 runs to 16 residues. Germline CDR1 and CDR2: MDHEN and SYDVKM. The trim removed 1 base at V and 7 bases at J, leaving 10 bases unmatched. In DNA form, the CDR3 reads TGTGCCAGCAGTTTATCGCTAGCGGGAGTGTTCGGTGAGCAGTACTTC. Its protein is CASSLSLAGVFGEQYF. Together with reference TRBV28 and TRBJ2-7, the CDR3 gives the full variable domain: DVKVTQSSRYLVKRTGEKVFLECVQDMDHENMFWYRQDPGLGLRLIYFSYDVKMKEKGDIPEGYSVSREKKERFSLILESASTNQTSMYLCASSLSLAGVFGEQYFGPGTRLTVT.

The V gene is TRBV29-1, the J gene TRBJ1-3; D call uncertain. CDR1 is SQVTM and CDR2 is ANQGSEA in the germline V gene. Trimming removed 4 bases at V and 2 bases at J, with 9 bases between. This CDR3 contains 13 residues. This chain's CDR3 is CSVVPAAGNTIYF. The CDR3 bases are TGCAGCGTTGTTCCAGCCGCTGGAAACACCATATATTTT.

This clonotype occurred many times. V and J are TRBV4-1 and TRBJ1-2, with 8 bases lining up with TRBD1. This CDR3 has 15 residues. Germline V gene data show CDR1 as MGHRA and CDR2 as YSYEKL. V trimming: 0 bases; J trimming: 4 bases; junction bases outside the gene matches: 4. The CDR3 is CASSQDQGAGYGYTF. Here the CDR3 DNA reads TGCGCCAGCAGCCAAGATCAGGGGGCAGGCTATGGCTACACCTTC.

This clonotype was found many times. This rearrangement joins TRBV29-1 to TRBJ1-3, with unresolved D. V was shortened by 6 bases and J by 1 base, with 13 bases between the two germline ends. This CDR3 has 14 amino acids. From germline, CDR1 is SQVTM and CDR2 ANQGSEA. The CDR3 DNA sequence: TGCAGCGTCCCCTCGATGGGATCTGGAAACACCATATATTTT. Translating it yields CSVPSMGSGNTIYF.

This clonotype was recorded at least ten times. This chain links TRBV12-3 or TRBV12-4 with TRBJ2-1; no definite D call. The CDR3 extends over 15 amino acids. V lost 6 bases and J lost 3, with 15 bases in between. The CDR3 DNA reads TGTGCCAGCAGCGTCGGAGTGGCGGTCTACAATGAGCAGTTCTTC. Protein product: CASSVGVAVYNEQFF.

This clonotype was found many times. The CDR3 nucleotides are TGCAGCGTTACTAGCGGGATTAGGGATACGCAGTATTTT. The encoded protein is CSVTSGIRDTQYF. V and J are TRBV29-1 and TRBJ2-3; the match to TRBD2 covers 10 bases. This CDR3 region has 13 residues. With 5 bases clipped from V and 6 bases from J, the junction kept 5 bases outside the gene matches. Germline V CDR1 and CDR2: SQVTM, ANQGSEA.

The chain employs TRBV12-3 or TRBV12-4 and TRBJ2-7, with TRBD2 matching 9 bases. V lost 6 bases and J lost 3; bases outside the gene matches: 12. The CDR3 covers 16 residues. CDR3 loop: CASSPRPGLAVYEQYF. For the CDR3, the DNA is TGTGCCAGCAGCCCTAGACCGGGACTAGCAGTCTACGAGCAGTACTTC.

J is TRBJ2-3 and V is TRBV5-4; D not certain. The germline CDR1 and CDR2 sequences are SGHNT and YYREEE (reference sequence). This CDR3 has 16 residues. The V end was cut by 0 bases, the J end by 0 bases, with 11 bases between. CDR3 DNA sequence: TGTGCCAGCAGCTTGGGGGGTAGCAGAAGCACAGATACGCAGTATTTT. It specifies CASSLGGSRSTDTQYF.

This clonotype has ten or more counts. V and J are TRBV7-2 and TRBJ2-7; D gene ambiguous. From germline, CDR1 is SGHTA and CDR2 FQGNSA. This CDR3 comprises 12 residues. V shed 1 base and J shed 5 bases, with 6 bases lying between them. The CDR3 spells CASSLVSHEQYF. The DNA for the CDR3 is TGTGCCAGCAGCTTAGTGTCCCACGAGCAGTACTTC.

The CDR3 here is CASSPRPWGEQYF. The CDR3 bases are TGTGCCAGTAGTCCACGACCCTGGGGCGAGCAGTACTTC. The chain links TRBV19 to TRBJ2-7; unclear D gene. This CDR3 comprises 13 residues. Trimming left V 5 bases short and J 6 bases short, with 14 bases between. In germline, CDR1 is LNHDA, CDR2 SQIVND (reference sequence).

This clonotype was counted ten times or more. V gene TRBV11-2 combines with J gene TRBJ2-7, with 9 nucleotides matching TRBD1. This CDR3 has 15 residues. CDR1 is SGHAT and CDR2 is FQNNGV in the germline V gene. V gave up 1 base and J gave up 4 bases; unmatched junction bases: 5. This CDR3 is CASSLVTGGNYEQYF. The CDR3 DNA reads TGTGCCAGCAGCTTAGTAACAGGGGGCAATTACGAGCAGTACTTC.

This clonotype was observed many times. DNA for the CDR3: TGTGCCAGCAGCCAGTTTGTGGGGGGTGGAAATGAGCAGTTCTTC. Amino acid sequence: CASSQFVGGGNEQFF. This chain connects TRBV3-1 to TRBJ2-1; the D gene is possibly TRBD2 (6 bases). V lost 3 bases and J 7 bases, leaving 16 bases between the germline ends. The germline gives CDR1 LGHDT, CDR2 YNNKEL (reference sequence). The CDR3 consists of 15 residues.

Many counts were recorded for this clonotype. The DNA of the CDR3 is TGCGCCAGCAGCCCCTGGGGGGGGGCAGAGACCCAGTACTTC. This codes for CASSPWGGAETQYF. The chain combines TRBV4-3 with TRBJ2-5, with D possibly being TRBD2 (7 bases). There are 14 residues in the CDR3. CDR1 and CDR2 (germline): LGHNA, YSLEER. Between the trimmed V and J ends, which lost 4 bases and 4 bases, there was a span of 13 bases.

V and J are TRBV5-5 and TRBJ2-7; 14 bases agree with TRBD2. After removal of 4 bases from V and 5 bases from J, the junction contained 11 bases not matched to a gene. The CDR3 covers 17 residues. Per germline, CDR1 SGHKS and CDR2 YYEKEE (reference sequence). The CDR3 spells CASSREGLAGVYHEQYF. CDR3 nucleotide sequence: TGTGCCAGCAGCCGCGAGGGACTAGCGGGAGTATACCACGAGCAGTACTTC.

In this sample, this clonotype turned up a few times. The CDR3 DNA follows: TGTGCCAGCAGTTACTCGTTCGGGGGCAGAACTGAAGCTTTCTTT. It is translated as CASSYSFGGRTEAFF. The chain combines TRBV6-2 or TRBV6-3 with TRBJ1-1; possible D gene TRBD1, 6 bases. The CDR3 is 15 amino acids. Germline CDR1 reads MNHEY; CDR2 reads SVGEGT. The V end lost 0 bases, the J end lost 5 bases, and 13 bases lay between the germline ends.

This clonotype was counted between two and nine times. This chain uses TRBV19 with TRBJ2-3; 11 nucleotides match TRBD2. In germline, CDR1 is LNHDA, CDR2 SQIVND (reference sequence). The ends lost 5 bases at V and 7 bases at J; junction bases unmatched: 5. The CDR3 contains 14 residues. The CDR3 here is CASSAGTSGNTQYF. DNA of the CDR3: TGTGCCAGTAGTGCCGGGACTAGCGGTAATACGCAGTATTTT.

This clonotype was observed many times. The chain links TRBV6-1 to TRBJ1-1; a possible D gene is TRBD1 (5 bases). V gave up 6 bases and J gave up 5 bases, with 13 bases separating them. Germline CDR1 is MNHNS and CDR2 is SASEGT. This CDR3 is 13 amino acids long. CDR3 coding DNA: TGTGCCAGCAGCGACCGGGAGGGGACTGAAGCTTTCTTT. Translated, it gives CASSDREGTEAFF.

This clonotype was observed a handful of times. The rearrangement uses TRBV20-1 and TRBJ2-3; 7 positions match TRBD2. The CDR3 is made up of 14 amino acids. Per germline, CDR1 DFQATT and CDR2 SNEGSKA (reference sequence). V dropped 3 bases and J dropped 2; count of bases not matched to a gene: 5. The CDR3 DNA is TGCAGTGCTAGGAAGGCGGGAGCCACAGATACGCAGTATTTT. Its protein is CSARKAGATDTQYF.